The 30 T cell receptor beta chains in this list originate from one sample, sequenced in a study of CD8 T cells in Susac syndrome. Random hexamers were used to reverse transcribe the RNA input (about 0.5 to 1 ug). One entry per CDR3 protein, called by TCRdb with MiXCR from the immunoSEQ multiplex PCR reads. The sample records about 280,000 distinct CDR3 sequences, about 85% being singletons. Sequencing was done on a sample of CD8+ T cells from PBMCs. Receptor source: a human donor with multiple sclerosis.

This sequence joins TRBV3-1 and TRBJ2-5; 12 bases match TRBD2. With V trimmed by 0 bases and J by 2 bases, 7 bases remained unmatched. CDR3 length: 18 amino acids. CDR1 is LGHDT, CDR2 YNNKEL, per germline (reference sequence). CDR3 nucleotide sequence: TGTGCCAGCAGCCAAGAGTTGGGGCTAGCGGGAGGGCAAGAGACCCAGTACTTC. Protein product: CASSQELGLAGGQETQYF.

The rearrangement joins TRBV7-3 to TRBJ2-1; 9 bases match TRBD2. The junction had 9 bases not matched to a gene; V was cut back by 6 bases and J by 9 bases. CDR3 length: 14 amino acids. Germline V CDR1 and CDR2: SGHTA, FQGTGA. In DNA, the CDR3 is TGTGCCAGCAGTCCAGCGGGAGGTTCCCCTGAGCAGTTCTTC. This sequence encodes CASSPAGGSPEQFF.

This rearrangement joins TRBV12-3 or TRBV12-4 to TRBJ2-2, with TRBD2 as a possible D gene (5 bases). The CDR3 is 14 residues long. Trimming removed 2 bases at V and 6 bases at J, with 10 bases between. The DNA of the CDR3 is TGTGCCAGCAGTTTAACGCGGGCCGCCGGGGAGCTGTTTTTT. Amino acids: CASSLTRAAGELFF.

The chain recombines TRBV20-1 with TRBJ1-5; D perhaps matches TRBD1 (6 bases). This CDR3 comprises 14 residues. Trimming removed 2 bases from V and 2 bases from J, with 10 bases in between. Per germline, CDR1 DFQATT and CDR2 SNEGSKA (reference sequence). CDR3 residues: CSARNREGNQPQHF. DNA for the CDR3: TGCAGTGCTAGAAACAGGGAAGGCAATCAGCCCCAGCATTTT.

The chain combines TRBV4-1 with TRBJ1-4; D is possibly TRBD1 (6 bases). Trimming stripped 1 base from V and 10 bases from J, with 16 bases between. Germline V gives CDR1 MGHRA, CDR2 YSYEKL. The CDR3 contains 15 residues. The CDR3 nucleotides are TGCGCCAGCAGCCAAGCGGGGGGCCTGTTAAGAAAACTGTTTTTT. This codes for CASSQAGGLLRKLFF.

As to this clonotype: An end of the junction differs from the germline gene, which may be a read error. The chain is built from TRBV10-3 and TRBJ2-1; the D gene is possibly TRBD1 (5 bases). From germline, CDR1 is ENHRY and CDR2 SYGVKD. The CDR3 runs 14 residues. The CDR3 DNA is TGTGCCATCAGTATGGCCGTGAAGGACAATGTGCAGTTCTTC. Its translation is CAISMAVKDNVQFF.

This clonotype has more than one count but fewer than ten. The chain combines TRBV18 with TRBJ2-7; D may be TRBD1 or TRBD2 (5 bases each). The CDR3 is made up of 13 amino acids. Germline V gene lookup returns CDR1 KGHSH and CDR2 LQKENI. The germline V and J ends were trimmed by 6 bases and 3 bases, with 12 bases remaining between them. The CDR3 coding sequence is TGTGCCAGCTCTCGGGACGGAGGCTACGAGCAGTACTTC. This sequence encodes CASSRDGGYEQYF.

The J gene is TRBJ2-7, the V gene TRBV27; weak D call: TRBD1 (5 bases). This CDR3 is 14 amino acids long. V gave up 0 bases and J gave up 3 bases, with 9 bases separating them. Looked up from germline, CDR1 is MNHEY and CDR2 is SMNVEV (reference sequence). The CDR3 nucleotides are TGTGCCAGCAGTTTATCGGTGGGGCTCTACGAGCAGTACTTC. As protein: CASSLSVGLYEQYF.

This clonotype was seen once. This rearrangement joins TRBV12-3 or TRBV12-4 to TRBJ1-2; perhaps TRBD1 as D (6 bases). V was trimmed by 6 bases and J by 0 bases, leaving 11 bases between them. The CDR3 sequence is 14 residues long. The CDR3 is CASRDSRPNYGYTF. The CDR3 nucleotides are TGTGCCAGCAGGGACAGTCGCCCTAACTATGGCTACACCTTC.

The chain's CDR3 is CAWSVSGLAYNEQFF. In nucleotides, the CDR3 is TGTGCCTGGAGTGTGTCGGGACTAGCTTACAATGAGCAGTTCTTC. V gene TRBV30 combines with J gene TRBJ2-1, with 9 bases that match TRBD2. J lost 4 bases, V lost 0 bases, and 4 bases had no gene match. The CDR3 contains 15 residues. The germline V gene has CDR1 GTSNPN and CDR2 SVGIG (reference sequence).

This clonotype was observed a single time. The rearrangement links TRBV20-1 to TRBJ1-4; D uncertain. The CDR3 loop spans 14 amino acids. CDR1 is DFQATT, CDR2 SNEGSKA, per germline (reference sequence). V was cut by 1 base and J by 5 bases, with 11 bases left in between. CDR3 nucleotide sequence: TGCAGTGCTAGAGTACGGGCTCCGAATGAAAAACTGTTTTTT. Translated: CSARVRAPNEKLFF.

The chain links TRBV6-5 to TRBJ2-2; the D gene is possibly TRBD2 (6 bases). Germline V gene data show CDR1 as MNHEY and CDR2 as SVGAGI. This CDR3 has 15 residues. V lost 6 bases, J lost 4 bases, and 15 bases lay in between. The CDR3 here is CASRNGDFGTGELFF. In DNA, the CDR3 is TGTGCCAGCAGAAACGGGGACTTCGGCACCGGGGAGCTGTTTTTT.

V usage is TRBV4-1 and J usage is TRBJ1-2; possibly TRBD1 for D (6 bases). The CDR3 contains 15 residues. Germline assignment: CDR1 MGHRA and CDR2 YSYEKL. V dropped 1 base and J dropped 5 bases, with 14 bases sitting between them. The CDR3 is CASSQVGAYLYGYTF. As DNA, the CDR3 is TGCGCCAGCAGCCAAGTGGGGGCGTATTTGTATGGCTACACCTTC.

This chain uses TRBV4-2 with TRBJ2-7; TRBD1 matches 8 bases. J gave up 2 bases and V 1 base, and 1 base lay outside the gene matches. CDR1 is LGHNA and CDR2 is YNFKEQ in the germline V gene. The CDR3 loop spans 14 amino acids. DNA for the CDR3: TGTGCCAGCAGCCAAGCAGGGGGCCCCTACGAGCAGTACTTC. The encoded protein is CASSQAGGPYEQYF.

This clonotype was picked up a small number of times. J is TRBJ2-7 and V is TRBV28, with TRBD1 matching 8 bases. The germline V gene encodes CDR1 MDHEN and CDR2 SYDVKM. This CDR3 has 15 amino acids. The V gene end was trimmed by 7 bases and the J gene end by 7 bases; junction bases not matched to a gene: 15. The CDR3 nucleotides are TGTGCCAGCAACCCCGGAAGGACAGGGAGTGAGGAGCAGTACTTC. It yields the protein CASNPGRTGSEEQYF.

The chain uses TRBV5-5 and TRBJ2-5; no clear D gene. This CDR3 spans 14 amino acids. Per the germline V gene, CDR1 is SGHKS and CDR2 is YYEKEE (reference sequence). The V end was cut by 4 bases, the J end by 1 base, with 11 bases between. CDR3 DNA sequence: TGTGCCAGCAGCCAACCCCCCGCCCAAGAGACCCAGTACTTC. Its protein is CASSQPPAQETQYF.

This clonotype has just a few counts. The genes are TRBV5-6 and TRBJ2-7; TRBD2 aligns across 7 bases. V shed 3 bases and J 4 bases; nucleotides not matched to a gene: 4. Germline assignment: CDR1 SGHDT and CDR2 YYEEEE. This CDR3 spans 13 amino acids. The CDR3 loop reads CASSSGLEYEQYF. DNA for the CDR3: TGTGCCAGCAGCTCTGGACTAGAGTACGAGCAGTACTTC.

This clonotype was observed a single time. CDR3 in amino acids: CASSESTGVPGELFF. The CDR3 DNA is TGCGCCAGCAGTGAGTCGACAGGGGTCCCCGGGGAGCTGTTTTTT. The chain has TRBV10-1 and TRBJ2-2, with TRBD1 matching over 8 bases. The V segment lost 0 bases and the J segment 6 bases; nucleotides outside the gene matches: 3. Germline V gene lookup returns CDR1 WNHNN and CDR2 SYGVQD (reference sequence). CDR3 length: 15 residues.

The chain employs TRBV2 and TRBJ1-5; D might be TRBD1 (6 bases). Germline CDR1 SNHLY, CDR2 FYNNEI. Trimming took off 3 bases at V and 2 bases at J, with 11 bases between the two ends. This CDR3 spans 15 amino acids. CDR3 region: CASSEPGEGNQPQHF. DNA of the CDR3: TGTGCCAGCAGTGAGCCAGGGGAGGGCAATCAGCCCCAGCATTTT.

This clonotype has a single count. The gene calls are TRBV24-1 and TRBJ1-2; D is possibly TRBD1 (6 bases). Germline CDR1 KGHDR, CDR2 SFDVKD. The CDR3 loop spans 13 amino acids. V shed 8 bases and J shed 4 bases, with 13 bases lying between them. The chain's CDR3 is CATKQGEGYGYTF. CDR3 sequence (DNA): TGTGCCACCAAACAGGGTGAGGGCTATGGCTACACCTTC.

This chain links TRBV14 with TRBJ2-7; 10 bases agree with TRBD2. The junction had 5 bases not matched to a gene; V was cut back by 3 bases and J by 3 bases. The germline CDR1 and CDR2 sequences are SGHDN and FVKESK. This CDR3 has 15 amino acids. CDR3 nucleotide sequence: TGTGCCAGCAGCCATCTAGCGGGAGCTTACTACGAGCAGTACTTC. This encodes CASSHLAGAYYEQYF.

V gene TRBV24-1 combines with J gene TRBJ2-1; TRBD1 aligns across 8 bases. The CDR3 runs 15 residues. Per germline, CDR1 KGHDR and CDR2 SFDVKD. The V segment lost 6 bases and the J segment 10 bases; nucleotides outside the gene matches: 13. The CDR3 bases are TGTGCCACCAGTACCATACGAGACAGGGGTTTAGAGCAGTTCTTC. Protein product: CATSTIRDRGLEQFF.

CDR3 DNA sequence: TGCAGTGCTAGAGGGGCTAGCGGGAGGATACATACGCAGTATTTT. Its translation: CSARGASGRIHTQYF. The rearrangement uses TRBV20-1 and TRBJ2-3; 11 nucleotides match TRBD2. The V gene's germline CDR1 is DFQATT and CDR2 SNEGSKA (reference sequence). Losses at the gene ends were 1 base for V and 7 bases for J; bases not matched to a gene: 7. This CDR3 spans 15 amino acids.

A single count supports this clonotype. The genes are TRBV18 and TRBJ2-1, with D maybe TRBD2 (6 bases). Germline loops: CDR1 KGHSH, CDR2 LQKENI. Trimming took off 6 bases at V and 2 bases at J, with 14 bases between the two ends. The CDR3 runs 15 residues. Written as DNA, the CDR3 is TGTGCCAGCTCCCCCCGGGACTTAGCCTACAATGAGCAGTTCTTC. This codes for CASSPRDLAYNEQFF. The full variable domain, rest sourced from reference TRBV18 and TRBJ2-1, is NAGVMQNPRHLVRRRGQEARLRCSPMKGHSHVYWYRQLPEEGLKFMVYLQKENIIDESGMPKERFSAEFPKEGPSILRIQQVVRGDSAAYFCASSPRDLAYNEQFFGPGTRLTVL.

This clonotype was detected only a few times. V gene TRBV24-1 combines with J gene TRBJ2-5, with unresolved D. Germline CDR1 reads KGHDR; CDR2 reads SFDVKD. The CDR3 contains 12 residues. The germline V and J ends were trimmed by 2 bases and 5 bases, with 5 bases remaining between them. The CDR3 loop is CATSDSGETQYF. In nucleotides, the CDR3 is TGTGCCACCAGTGATTCCGGGGAGACCCAGTACTTC.

The J gene is TRBJ2-1, the V gene TRBV9; 8 bases align to TRBD2. There are 16 residues in the CDR3. Unmatched junction bases numbered 4, after V lost 0 bases and J lost 2 bases. The germline gives CDR1 SGDLS, CDR2 YYNGEE. The DNA of the CDR3 is TGTGCCAGCAGCGTAGGGCTAGCGGGCACCTACAATGAGCAGTTCTTC. This gives the protein CASSVGLAGTYNEQFF.

V gene TRBV5-1 combines with J gene TRBJ2-5; D is ambiguous. CDR1 and CDR2 from the germline V gene are SGHRS and YFSETQ. Trimming shortened V by 3 bases and J by 4 bases, and 7 bases separated the two germline ends. The CDR3 covers 12 residues. This chain's CDR3 is CASSSPTETQYF. The CDR3 DNA follows: TGCGCCAGCAGCTCCCCCACAGAGACCCAGTACTTC.

This rearrangement joins TRBV6-2 or TRBV6-3 to TRBJ2-7; tentative D call: TRBD1 (5 bases). V was cut by 9 bases and J by 3 bases, with 15 bases left in between. From germline, CDR1 is MNHEY and CDR2 SVGEGT. The CDR3 loop spans 13 amino acids. The CDR3 DNA reads TGTGCCAGAAGTGCAGACAGCCTCTACGAGCAGTACTTC. It yields the protein CARSADSLYEQYF.

This clonotype has a single count. J is TRBJ2-5 and V is TRBV2; TRBD1 is a possible D gene (6 bases). This CDR3 region has 15 residues. V was shortened by 7 bases and J by 0 bases, with 15 bases between the two germline ends. In germline, CDR1 is SNHLY, CDR2 FYNNEI. The CDR3 region is CASTNRDTYQETQYF. The CDR3 DNA is TGTGCCAGCACCAACCGGGACACTTACCAAGAGACCCAGTACTTC.

In DNA, the CDR3 is TGTGCCAGCAGCGTAGAAGGCAGAGGGGATGGCTACACCTTC. Protein product: CASSVEGRGDGYTF. The chain is built from TRBV9 and TRBJ1-2, with D maybe TRBD1 (5 bases). CDR1 is SGDLS and CDR2 is YYNGEE in the germline V gene. Deletions cut 0 bases from V and 6 bases from J, with 12 bases between. This CDR3 contains 14 residues.